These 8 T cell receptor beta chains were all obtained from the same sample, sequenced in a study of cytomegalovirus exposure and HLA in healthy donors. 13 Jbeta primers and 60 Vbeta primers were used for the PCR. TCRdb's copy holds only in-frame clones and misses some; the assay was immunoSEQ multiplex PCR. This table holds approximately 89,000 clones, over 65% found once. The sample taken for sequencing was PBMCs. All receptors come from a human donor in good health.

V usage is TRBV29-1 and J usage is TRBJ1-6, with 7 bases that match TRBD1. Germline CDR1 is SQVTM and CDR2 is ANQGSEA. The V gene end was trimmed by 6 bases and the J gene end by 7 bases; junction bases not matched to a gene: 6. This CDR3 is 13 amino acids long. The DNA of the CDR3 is TGCAGCGTACGGGACAGCGGCAATTCACCCCTCCACTTT. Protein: CSVRDSGNSPLHF.

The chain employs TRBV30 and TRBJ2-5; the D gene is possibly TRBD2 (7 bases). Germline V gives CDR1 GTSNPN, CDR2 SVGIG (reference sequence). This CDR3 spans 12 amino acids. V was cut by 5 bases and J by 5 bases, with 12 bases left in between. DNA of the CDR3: TGTGCCTGGGGGGGGGCGAGGGAGACCCAGTACTTC. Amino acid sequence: CAWGGARETQYF.

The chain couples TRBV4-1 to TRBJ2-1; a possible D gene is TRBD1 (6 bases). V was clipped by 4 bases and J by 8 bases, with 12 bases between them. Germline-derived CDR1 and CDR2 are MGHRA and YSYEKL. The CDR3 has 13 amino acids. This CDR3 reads CASSLAEGDEQFF. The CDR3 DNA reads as TGCGCCAGCAGCCTCGCAGAGGGGGATGAGCAGTTCTTC.

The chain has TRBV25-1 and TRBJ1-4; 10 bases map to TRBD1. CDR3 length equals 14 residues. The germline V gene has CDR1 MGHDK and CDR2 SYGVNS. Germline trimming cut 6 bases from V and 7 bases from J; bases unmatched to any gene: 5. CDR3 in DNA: TGTGCCAGCAGCTCCGGGACAGGGGCTGAAAAACTGTTTTTT. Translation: CASSSGTGAEKLFF.

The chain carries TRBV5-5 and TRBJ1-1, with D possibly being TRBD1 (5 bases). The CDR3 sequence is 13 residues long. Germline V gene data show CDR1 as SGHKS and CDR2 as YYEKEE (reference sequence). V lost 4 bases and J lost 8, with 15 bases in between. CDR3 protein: CASSDLGGREAFF. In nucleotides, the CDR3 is TGTGCCAGCAGCGACCTCGGGGGTCGGGAAGCTTTCTTT.

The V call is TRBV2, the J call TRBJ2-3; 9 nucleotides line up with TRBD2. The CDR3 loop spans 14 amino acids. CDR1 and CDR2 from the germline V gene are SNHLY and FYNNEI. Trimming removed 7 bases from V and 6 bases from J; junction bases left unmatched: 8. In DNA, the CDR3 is TGTGCCAGCATTCCTAGCGGGACAACGGATACGCAGTATTTT. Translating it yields CASIPSGTTDTQYF.

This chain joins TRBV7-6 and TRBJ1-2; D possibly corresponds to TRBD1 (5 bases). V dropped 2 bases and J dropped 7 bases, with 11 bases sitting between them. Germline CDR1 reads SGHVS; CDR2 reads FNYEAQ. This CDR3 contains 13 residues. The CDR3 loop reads CASSLNWGLGYTF. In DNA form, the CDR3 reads TGTGCCAGCAGCTTAAACTGGGGCCTTGGCTACACCTTC.

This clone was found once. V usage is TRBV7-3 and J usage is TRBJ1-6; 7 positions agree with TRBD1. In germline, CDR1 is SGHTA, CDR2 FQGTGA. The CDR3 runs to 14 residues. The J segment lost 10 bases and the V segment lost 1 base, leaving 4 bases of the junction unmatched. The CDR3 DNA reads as TGTGCCAGCAGCTTAAACAGGGGTGGCTCACCCCTCCACTTT. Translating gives CASSLNRGGSPLHF.